Presented here are 25 T cell receptor beta chains from one specimen sequenced in a study of CD8+ T cells in alopecia areata. The sample's treatment: oral pan-JAK inhibitor, 5-10 mg twice daily. cDNA serving as the sequencing template came from extracted, reverse transcribed RNA. Measured with immunoSEQ multiplex PCR; TCRdb has only the in-frame clones, and not every one. This table has 150,000 to 200,000 clones, roughly 60% appearing once. Material: CD4+ T cells sorted from blood, obtained at week 24, from a patient treated with tofacitinib. These receptors all come from a human donor with alopecia areata.

This chain uses TRBV23-1 with TRBJ1-1; the D is unclear. TRBV23-1 is labeled an ORF, and its function is uncertain. Trimming shortened V by 7 bases and J by 1 base, and 10 bases separated the two germline ends. The CDR3 contains 13 residues. This CDR3 is CASIRKGNTEAFF. The CDR3 DNA sequence: TGCGCCAGCATCCGAAAAGGGAACACTGAAGCTTTCTTT.

The V call is TRBV30, the J call TRBJ2-6; possible D gene TRBD1, 6 bases. Germline V gene sequence: CDR1 GTSNPN, CDR2 SVGIG (reference sequence). V was cut by 3 bases and J by 0 bases, with 6 bases left in between. This CDR3 contains 14 residues. CDR3 in DNA: TGTGCCTGGAGGGGGGCCTCTGGGGCCAACGTCCTGACTTTC. Its translation is CAWRGASGANVLTF.

The chain couples TRBV29-1 to TRBJ2-5; no clear D gene. The J call may be in error: the DNA end matches TRBJ2-7 better. The V gene's germline CDR1 is SQVTM and CDR2 ANQGSEA. The CDR3 spans 11 residues. DNA for the CDR3: TGCAGCGTTGTACATGATTACGAGCAGTACTTC. This gives the protein CSVVHDYEQYF.

The gene calls are TRBV15 and TRBJ1-2; D is undetermined. Looked up from germline, CDR1 is LNHNV and CDR2 is YYDKDF (reference sequence). The CDR3 runs 16 residues. The germline V and J ends were trimmed by 0 bases and 0 bases, with 11 bases remaining between them. In DNA, the CDR3 is TGTGCCACCAGCAGAGAGAGGCCTTCCTCTAACTATGGCTACACCTTC. It is translated as CATSRERPSSNYGYTF.

This clone was counted between two and nine times. The chain couples TRBV30 to TRBJ2-1; no clear D. CDR1 is GTSNPN, CDR2 SVGIG, per germline (reference sequence). Trimming left V 2 bases short and J 9 bases short, with 8 bases between. The CDR3 runs 11 residues. CDR3 loop: CAWSPESEQFF. The CDR3 DNA sequence: TGTGCCTGGAGTCCTGAGAGTGAGCAGTTCTTC.

The gene calls are TRBV7-6 and TRBJ2-1; D perhaps matches TRBD2 (5 bases). V lost 5 bases to trimming and J lost 6 bases, with 11 bases between them. CDR1 and CDR2 from the germline V gene are SGHVS and FNYEAQ. CDR3 length: 13 amino acids. The CDR3 region is CASSPDRGNEQFF. The CDR3 DNA is TGTGCCAGCAGCCCAGACCGGGGCAATGAGCAGTTCTTC.

This clone was seen a handful of times. V is TRBV14 and J is TRBJ2-2; no definite D call. The CDR3 totals 15 residues. The ends were cut back, 0 bases at V and 2 bases at J, with 7 bases in the middle. CDR1 SGHDN and CDR2 FVKESK come from the germline V gene. CDR3 in DNA: TGTGCCAGCAGCCAAGATCAACTCAACACCGGGGAGCTGTTTTTT. This sequence encodes CASSQDQLNTGELFF.

V usage is TRBV19 and J usage is TRBJ1-1; D not certain. Germline V gene lookup returns CDR1 LNHDA and CDR2 SQIVND (reference sequence). The CDR3 extends over 15 amino acids. V dropped 2 bases and J dropped 7 bases, with 17 bases sitting between them. The CDR3 DNA reads TGTGCCAGTAGTATACCCAGCTTGGGTTTGGGTGAAGCTTTCTTT. This gives the protein CASSIPSLGLGEAFF.

The chain joins TRBV14 to TRBJ1-5; 7 nucleotides agree with TRBD1. Germline CDR1 reads SGHDN; CDR2 reads FVKESK. The CDR3 covers 13 residues. J gave up 6 bases and V 4 bases, and 3 bases lay outside the gene matches. The CDR3 sequence is CASSRQGGQPQHF. For the CDR3, the DNA is TGTGCCAGCAGCCGACAGGGAGGTCAGCCCCAGCATTTT.

V gene TRBV9 combines with J gene TRBJ2-1; a possible D gene is TRBD1 (6 bases). Trimming shortened V by 1 base and J by 9 bases, and 14 bases separated the two germline ends. CDR3 size: 14 residues. Looked up from germline, CDR1 is SGDLS and CDR2 is YYNGEE. The DNA of the CDR3 is TGTGCCAGCAGCGTAACTCCAGGGGCGACTGAGCAGTTCTTC. Translated, it gives CASSVTPGATEQFF.

Remarks on this clone: Distinct nucleotide sequences in the sample also encode this CDR3. CDR3 nucleotide sequence: TGCAGCGTTGCGGAGGGACCCTACGAGCAGTACTTC. This sequence encodes CSVAEGPYEQYF. This sequence joins TRBV29-1 and TRBJ2-7, with D tentatively TRBD2 (6 bases). The V gene lost 4 bases and the J gene lost 2 bases, with 9 bases spanning the gap. In germline, CDR1 is SQVTM, CDR2 ANQGSEA. This CDR3 spans 12 amino acids.

V is TRBV25-1 and J is TRBJ2-3, with 8 bases aligning to TRBD2. Germline-derived CDR1 and CDR2 are MGHDK and SYGVNS. With V trimmed by 3 bases and J by 6 bases, 8 bases remained unmatched. The CDR3 totals 15 residues. CDR3 nucleotide sequence: TGTGCCAGCAGTGACCCTAGCGGGCCGGGGGATACGCAGTATTTT. Its protein product is CASSDPSGPGDTQYF.

This clone was recorded only once. The chain combines TRBV18 with TRBJ1-2, with D perhaps TRBD1 (5 bases). With 2 bases removed from V and 7 bases from J, the gap between germline ends came to 17 bases. The germline CDR1 and CDR2 sequences are KGHSH and LQKENI. CDR3 size: 15 residues. DNA for the CDR3: TGTGCCAGCTCACCAGGATACCATAGGGGCCGTGGCTACACCTTC. Its protein product is CASSPGYHRGRGYTF. Filled out from reference TRBV18 and TRBJ1-2, the complete variable domain reads NAGVMQNPRHLVRRRGQEARLRCSPMKGHSHVYWYRQLPEEGLKFMVYLQKENIIDESGMPKERFSAEFPKEGPSILRIQQVVRGDSAAYFCASSPGYHRGRGYTFGSGTRLTVV.

This rearrangement joins TRBV9 to TRBJ2-5; TRBD1 or TRBD2 may be the D gene (5 bases each). The V gene lost 3 bases and the J gene lost 5 bases, with 17 bases spanning the gap. Germline values: CDR1 SGDLS, CDR2 YYNGEE. CDR3 length equals 15 residues. CDR3 protein: CASSAEGQGLETQYF. CDR3 sequence (DNA): TGTGCCAGCAGCGCCGAGGGGCAGGGCCTGGAGACCCAGTACTTC.

This sequence joins TRBV25-1 and TRBJ1-4; D possibly corresponds to TRBD1 (5 bases). With 4 bases removed from V and 3 bases from J, the gap between germline ends came to 18 bases. The V gene's germline CDR1 is MGHDK and CDR2 SYGVNS. The CDR3 is 17 residues long. The DNA of the CDR3 is TGTGCCAGCAGTGGACCGTTTGGGACCGTCTCTAATGAAAAACTGTTTTTT. It translates to CASSGPFGTVSNEKLFF.

This rearrangement joins TRBV19 to TRBJ1-5; TRBD1 aligns across 7 bases. Germline trimming cut 7 bases from V and 7 bases from J; bases unmatched to any gene: 10. The CDR3 totals 14 residues. Per the germline V gene, CDR1 is LNHDA and CDR2 is SQIVND (reference sequence). The CDR3 DNA reads as TGTGCCAGTAATGAGGGACAGATTAAACAGCCCCAGCATTTT. It yields the protein CASNEGQIKQPQHF.

The gene calls are TRBV20-1 and TRBJ2-7; 13 bases map to TRBD2. Per the germline V gene, CDR1 is DFQATT and CDR2 is SNEGSKA (reference sequence). The CDR3 length is 11 residues. CDR3 DNA sequence: TGCAGTGCATCAGGACTAGCGGGGGCCATAGTC. Protein: CSASGLAGAIV.

This clone was picked up a small number of times. The chain uses TRBV6-1 and TRBJ2-5; D may be TRBD1 (5 bases). Germline V gives CDR1 MNHNS, CDR2 SASEGT. V was shortened by 5 bases and J by 2 bases, with 12 bases between the two germline ends. The length of the CDR3 is 14 residues. The CDR3 DNA sequence: TGTGCCAGCAGTTCCCAGGGTGGACAAGAGACCCAGTACTTC. Protein product: CASSSQGGQETQYF.

The gene calls are TRBV10-3 and TRBJ1-2; D remains ambiguous. V gave up 3 bases and J gave up 7 bases, with 21 bases separating them. Germline V gives CDR1 ENHRY, CDR2 SYGVKD. There are 16 residues in the CDR3. The CDR3 nucleotides are TGTGCCATCAGTGAATCTGGGCCTCAAGAGGTTCTTGGCTACACCTTC. It yields the protein CAISESGPQEVLGYTF.

DNA for the CDR3: TGTGCCAGCAGTTACCCACAGGGTCAGGGTGGCTACACCTTC. It specifies CASSYPQGQGGYTF. The chain employs TRBV6-5 and TRBJ1-2, with TRBD1 as a possible D gene (6 bases). V lost 2 bases and J lost 7, with 14 bases in between. Germline CDR1 and CDR2: MNHEY and SVGAGI. The CDR3 consists of 14 residues.

This clone showed up just a few times. The rearrangement joins TRBV7-7 to TRBJ2-5, with TRBD1 matching 7 bases. Trimming took 5 bases from V and 4 from J; bases not matched to a gene: 7. Germline CDR1 reads SSHAT; CDR2 reads FNYEAQ (reference sequence). This CDR3 spans 14 amino acids. The CDR3 coding sequence is TGTGCCAGCAGCCTAAACAGGGGTCGAGAGACCCAGTACTTC. The encoded protein is CASSLNRGRETQYF.

This clone was seen a few times. The CDR3 DNA sequence: TGCAGCGTTGTTGGGCTGGGGGAAACCCTCTACGAGCAGTACTTC. Translation: CSVVGLGETLYEQYF. This chain links TRBV29-1 with TRBJ2-7, with D possibly being TRBD1 or TRBD2 (5 bases each). The V gene lost 4 bases and the J gene lost 3 bases, with 19 bases spanning the gap. The germline CDR1 and CDR2 sequences are SQVTM and ANQGSEA. The CDR3 extends over 15 amino acids.

The chain combines TRBV29-1 with TRBJ1-1; D might be TRBD1 (5 bases). In germline, CDR1 is SQVTM, CDR2 ANQGSEA. The CDR3 is 13 amino acids. V was cut by 3 bases and J by 5 bases, with 13 bases left in between. CDR3 nucleotide sequence: TGCAGCGTTGAGATTACAGGTAGAACTGAAGCTTTCTTT. This translates into CSVEITGRTEAFF.

As for this clone: At the DNA level, this CDR3 is encoded by other sequences in the same sample as well. V and J are TRBV29-1 and TRBJ1-5, with D unresolved. Trimming stripped 4 bases from V and 1 base from J, with 11 bases between. CDR3 length: 14 amino acids. In germline, CDR1 is SQVTM, CDR2 ANQGSEA. CDR3 amino acids: CSVGTGSSNQPQHF. CDR3 sequence (DNA): TGCAGCGTTGGTACGGGTTCCAGCAATCAGCCCCAGCATTTT. Looking up the rest from reference TRBV29-1 and TRBJ1-5 gives the full variable domain: SAVISQKPSRDICQRGTSLTIQCQVDSQVTMMFWYRQQPGQSLTLIATANQGSEATYESGFVIDKFPISRPNLTFSTLTVSNMSPEDSSIYLCSVGTGSSNQPQHFGDGTRLSIL.

This clone is a singleton in its sample. V gene TRBV13 combines with J gene TRBJ2-5; D uncertain. The ends were cut back, 3 bases at V and 0 bases at J, with 5 bases in the middle. The CDR3 runs to 13 residues. Germline V lookup: CDR1 PRHDT, CDR2 FYEKMQ (reference sequence). Written as DNA, the CDR3 is TGTGCCAGCAGCTTCACGTACCAAGAGACCCAGTACTTC. It encodes CASSFTYQETQYF.